This TCR beta chain was found in a study of T-cell memory formation after mild COVID-19. Regarding the study as a whole: Balance between CD4 and CD8 was seen in clones contracting day 15 to 85, and a CD4+ lean was seen in later expanders.

The CDR3 sequence is 17 residues long. Germline V gene data show CDR1 as SGHDN and CDR2 as FVKESK. The V gene lost 0 bases and the J gene lost 8 bases, with 22 bases spanning the gap. TCRdb re-derived calls from the 5' RACE reads in MiXCR, one entry per CDR3 protein. The sample records 180,000 or so distinct CDR3 sequences, about a sixth being singletons. This clonotype was picked up a small number of times. Antigen: not known. The specimen was PBMCs or a T cell subset sorted from them (not recorded which). The V call is TRBV14, the J call TRBJ1-2; D is undetermined. The sequence was obtained from an adult woman who had mild COVID-19 (a few samples of this study predate the infection). Cell type and time point are not known. CDR3 amino acids: CASSQDLISFGSGGYTF. CDR3 DNA: TGTGCCAGCAGCCAAGATCTCATAAGTTTCGGATCGGGGGGCTACACCTTC.